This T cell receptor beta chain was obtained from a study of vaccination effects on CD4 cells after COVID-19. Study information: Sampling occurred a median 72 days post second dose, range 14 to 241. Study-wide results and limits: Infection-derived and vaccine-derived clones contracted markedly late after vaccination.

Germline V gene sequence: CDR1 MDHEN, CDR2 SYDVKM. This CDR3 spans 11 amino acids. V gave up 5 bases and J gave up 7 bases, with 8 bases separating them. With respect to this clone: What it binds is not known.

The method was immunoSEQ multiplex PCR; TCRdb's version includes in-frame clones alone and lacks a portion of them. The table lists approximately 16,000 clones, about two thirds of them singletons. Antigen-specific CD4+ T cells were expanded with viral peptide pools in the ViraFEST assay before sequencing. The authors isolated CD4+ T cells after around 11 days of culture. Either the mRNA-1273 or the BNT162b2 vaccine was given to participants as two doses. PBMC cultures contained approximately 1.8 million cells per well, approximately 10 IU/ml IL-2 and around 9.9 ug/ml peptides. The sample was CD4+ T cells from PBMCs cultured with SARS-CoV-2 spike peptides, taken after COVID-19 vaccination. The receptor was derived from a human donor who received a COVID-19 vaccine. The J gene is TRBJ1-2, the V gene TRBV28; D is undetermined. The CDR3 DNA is TGTGCCAGCAGTCATACGTTTGGCTACACCTTC. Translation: CASSHTFGYTF.